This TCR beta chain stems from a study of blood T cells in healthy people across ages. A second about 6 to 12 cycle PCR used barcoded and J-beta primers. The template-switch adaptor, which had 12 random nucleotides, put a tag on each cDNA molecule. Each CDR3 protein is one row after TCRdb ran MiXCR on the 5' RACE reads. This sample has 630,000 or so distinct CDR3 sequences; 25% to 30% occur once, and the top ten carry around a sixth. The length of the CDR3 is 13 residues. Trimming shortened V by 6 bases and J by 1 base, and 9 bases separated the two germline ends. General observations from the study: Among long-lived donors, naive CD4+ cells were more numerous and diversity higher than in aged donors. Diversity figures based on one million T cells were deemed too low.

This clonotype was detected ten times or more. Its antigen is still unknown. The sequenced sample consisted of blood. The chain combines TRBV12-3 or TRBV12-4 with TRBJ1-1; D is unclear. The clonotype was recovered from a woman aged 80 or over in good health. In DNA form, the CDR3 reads TGTGCCAGCAGCTTAAGCCGGAACACTGAAGCTTTCTTT. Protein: CASSLSRNTEAFF.